Presented here are 7 T cell receptor beta chains from one specimen sequenced in a study of T cells after yellow fever vaccination. TCRdb independently ran MiXCR on the 5' RACE reads; one entry per CDR3 protein. The repertoire consists of 550,000 or so distinct CDR3 sequences, with roughly 21% occurring once and the leading ten covering 13% to 15%. This specimen consisted of PBMCs, obtained 15 days after the yellow fever booster vaccination. These receptors originate from a man aged 30 to 39 who received the YFV17D yellow fever vaccine.

This clonotype was observed a handful of times. The chain links TRBV20-1 to TRBJ2-7; D is unclear. V was shortened by 6 bases and J by 6 bases, with 12 bases between the two germline ends. The CDR3 covers 11 residues. Germline V gives CDR1 DFQATT, CDR2 SNEGSKA (reference sequence). This chain's CDR3 is CSAVARGEQYF. The CDR3 nucleotides read TGCAGTGCAGTTGCAAGAGGCGAGCAGTACTTC.

This chain uses TRBV5-1 with TRBJ2-7, with a possible D match to TRBD2 (6 bases). Germline CDR1 and CDR2: SGHRS and YFSETQ. V lost 4 bases to trimming and J lost 3 bases, with 14 bases between them. This CDR3 is 14 amino acids long. In nucleotides, the CDR3 is TGCGCCAGCAGCCCGGGGGACGGAGTCTACGAGCAGTACTTC. Translating it yields CASSPGDGVYEQYF. Together with reference TRBV5-1 and TRBJ2-7, the CDR3 gives the full variable domain: KAGVTQTPRYLIKTRGQQVTLSCSPISGHRSVSWYQQTPGQGLQFLFEYFSETQRNKGNFPGRFSGRQFSNSRSEMNVSTLELGDSALYLCASSPGDGVYEQYFGPGTRLTVT.

This clonotype has ten or more counts. The chain links TRBV20-1 to TRBJ2-7, with 11 bases matching TRBD2. The V and J ends lost 4 bases and 2 bases, in that order; junction bases with no gene match: 4. The germline gives CDR1 DFQATT, CDR2 SNEGSKA (reference sequence). This CDR3 spans 14 amino acids. CDR3 sequence reads: CSATRLAGPYEQYF. The CDR3 region has the DNA TGCAGTGCTACAAGACTAGCGGGGCCCTACGAGCAGTACTTC.

This clonotype is a singleton in its sample. J is TRBJ2-2 and V is TRBV7-8; D is possibly TRBD1 (6 bases). With 5 bases removed from V and 6 bases from J, the gap between germline ends came to 16 bases. The CDR3 runs to 15 residues. Germline assignment: CDR1 SGHVS and CDR2 FQNEAQ. The CDR3 protein is CASSPTGVPAGELFF. Written as DNA, the CDR3 is TGTGCCAGCAGCCCGACAGGCGTCCCGGCCGGGGAGCTGTTTTTT.

This clonotype was picked up a small number of times. The gene calls are TRBV5-1 and TRBJ2-5; the match to TRBD2 covers 7 bases. Germline CDR1 reads SGHRS; CDR2 reads YFSETQ. V shed 4 bases and J 4 bases; nucleotides not matched to a gene: 4. The CDR3 has 13 residues. The CDR3 loop is CASSKGLLETQYF. CDR3 coding DNA: TGCGCCAGCAGCAAGGGACTATTAGAGACCCAGTACTTC.

This chain links TRBV30 with TRBJ1-4, with D uncertain. V lost 4 bases, J lost 4 bases, and 10 bases lay in between. The CDR3 runs 13 residues. Germline V CDR1 and CDR2: GTSNPN, SVGIG (reference sequence). The CDR3 protein is CAWTSGINEKLFF. The CDR3 coding sequence is TGTGCCTGGACCTCGGGCATTAATGAAAAACTGTTTTTT.

A remark on this clonotype: The CDR3 end shows no conserved phenylalanine or tryptophan, and so a read error is likely. The DNA is omitted, as the CDR3 cannot be located on it reliably, and the CDR3 follows TCRdb's listing. The rearrangement joins TRBV11-3 to TRBJ2-5. Germline V gene data show CDR1 as SGHNT and CDR2 as YENEEA. The CDR3 contains 8 residues when both ends are counted. CDR3 protein: CASSFSGL.